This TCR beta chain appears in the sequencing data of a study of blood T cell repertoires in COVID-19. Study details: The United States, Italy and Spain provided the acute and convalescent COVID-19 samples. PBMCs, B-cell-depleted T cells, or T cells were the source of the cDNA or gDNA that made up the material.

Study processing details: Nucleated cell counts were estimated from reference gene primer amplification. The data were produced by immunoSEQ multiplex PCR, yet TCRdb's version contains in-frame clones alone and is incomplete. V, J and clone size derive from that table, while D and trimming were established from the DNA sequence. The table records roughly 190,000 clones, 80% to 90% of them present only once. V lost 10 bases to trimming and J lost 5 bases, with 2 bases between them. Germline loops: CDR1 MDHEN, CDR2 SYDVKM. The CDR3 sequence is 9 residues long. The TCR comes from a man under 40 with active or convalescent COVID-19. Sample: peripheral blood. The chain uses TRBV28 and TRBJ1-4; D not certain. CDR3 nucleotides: TGTGCCATAAATGAAAAACTGTTTTTT. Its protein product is CAINEKLFF.